The TCR beta chain under discussion was sequenced for a study of cytomegalovirus exposure and HLA in healthy donors. Note on this clone: Its antigen is not identified.

General observations from the study: An assumption of roughly uniform sequencing depth across donors underlay the presence/absence analyses. In vitro, three CMV-associated chains proved specific for CMV antigens.

PCR employed 60 Vbeta and 13 Jbeta primers. Repertoires were generated with immunoSEQ multiplex PCR, while TCRdb's copy carries only in-frame clones and drops some. The sample includes about 270,000 clones, approximately 70% of them seen just once. CDR1 is SGHRS and CDR2 is YFSETQ in the germline V gene. V lost 0 bases, J lost 9 bases, and 12 bases lay in between. This CDR3 has 13 amino acids. The chain is built from TRBV5-1 and TRBJ1-1, with D possibly TRBD1 on 6 matching bases. Sequencing was done on a sample of PBMCs. The receptor was isolated from a female donor in good health and CMV-seronegative. This chain's CDR3 is CASSLVPGHQAFF. CDR3 in DNA: TGCGCCAGCAGCTTGGTGCCGGGACATCAAGCTTTCTTT.